Listed here is a single T cell receptor beta chain. The entry originates in a study of blood T cell repertoires in COVID-19. How the authors handled the data: Researchers report that nucleated cell counts were estimated from reference gene primer amplification. Measured with immunoSEQ multiplex PCR; TCRdb has only the in-frame clones, and not every one. That table gives V, J and clone size, and the DNA gave D and trimming. The data contain about 190,000 clones, about 85% of them singletons. This CDR3 spans 12 amino acids. Trimming removed 5 bases from V and 6 bases from J, with 14 bases in between. Germline lookup yields CDR1 GTSNPN and CDR2 SVGIG (reference sequence).

Sample: PBMCs or T cells enriched from blood (not recorded which). The TCR originated in a woman in her thirties or forties in a cohort exposed to, infected with or recovered from COVID-19 (not recorded which). The chain links TRBV30 to TRBJ2-7; D ambiguous. In DNA form, the CDR3 reads TGTGCCTGGGGACGTCAGGTTTCCGAGCAGTACTTC. Amino acid sequence: CAWGRQVSEQYF.